The TCR beta chain under discussion was sequenced for a study of metastatic and nonmetastatic thyroid tumors. For the study at large: The comparison covered peripheral blood and tumor or nodule tissue in malignant and benign thyroid patients.

The CDR3 has 13 amino acids. V was cut by 2 bases and J by 3 bases, with 7 bases left in between. Nobody among the patients had been given any treatment before thyroid surgery. In this sample, this clone turned up many times. Its antigen is still unknown. General study points: The study reportedly found significantly higher TCR beta diversity in malignant thyroid tumors than benign nodules, in blood and tumor.

Per the study methods: A classifier for distant metastasis in papillary thyroid cancer was constructed using CDR3 differences observed across clinicopathological groups. TCRdb re-called clones from the PCR reads using MiXCR. TCRdb, not the original authors, processed these V and J calls. Among tens of thousands of clones listed, 20% were seen once. The chain combines TRBV12-3 or TRBV12-4 with TRBJ2-5; the D is unclear. The sequencing input was blood. The clonotype was recovered from a female donor with papillary thyroid cancer or a benign thyroid nodule (not recorded which). Some clones in this sample may be carry-over from other donors' samples. CDR3 protein: CASSLMQEETQYF. The DNA for the CDR3 is TGTGCCAGCAGTTTAATGCAGGAAGAGACCCAGTACTTC.